This passage covers 18 T cell receptor beta chains from one sample sequenced in a study of blood T cell repertoires in COVID-19. The repertoire was sequenced with immunoSEQ multiplex PCR; TCRdb's copy has only in-frame clones and lacks some. The sample contains 250,000 to 350,000 clones, over 75% of which appear only once. Material: peripheral blood. The origin of the receptors is a woman aged 55 to 70 with acute or convalescent COVID-19.

The chain joins TRBV5-4 to TRBJ1-4; 7 bases are a match to TRBD1. The V gene end was trimmed by 0 bases and the J gene end by 7 bases; junction bases not matched to a gene: 6. The CDR3 is 15 amino acids. Germline lookup yields CDR1 SGHNT and CDR2 YYREEE (reference sequence). Written as DNA, the CDR3 is TGTGCCAGCAGCTTGGGAGGGGGCGGCGGTGAAAAACTGTTTTTT. Protein product: CASSLGGGGGEKLFF.

The genes are TRBV6-5 and TRBJ1-6; 9 bases are a match to TRBD1. The V and J ends lost 0 bases and 10 bases, in that order; junction bases with no gene match: 4. Per germline, CDR1 MNHEY and CDR2 SVGAGI. The CDR3 spans 15 residues. The CDR3 spells CASSYSYRGLSPLHF. CDR3 nucleotides: TGTGCCAGCAGTTACTCGTACAGGGGGCTCTCACCCCTCCACTTT.

This clone appeared a single time. This chain uses TRBV24-1 with TRBJ2-3; a possible D gene is TRBD2 (6 bases). CDR1 is KGHDR and CDR2 is SFDVKD in the germline V gene. Trimming stripped 4 bases from V and 0 bases from J, with 13 bases between. The CDR3 has 16 amino acids. The CDR3 coding sequence is TGTGCCACCAGTGAAGGAGCGAGCGGGAGCACAGATACGCAGTATTTT. This codes for CATSEGASGSTDTQYF.

Comment on this clone: At the DNA level, this CDR3 is encoded by other sequences in the same sample as well. This chain uses TRBV7-3 with TRBJ2-1; 8 bases are shared with TRBD2. The germline CDR1 and CDR2 sequences are SGHTA and FQGTGA. This CDR3 is 15 amino acids long. The J segment lost 4 bases and the V segment lost 1 base, leaving 3 bases of the junction unmatched. CDR3 nucleotides: TGTGCCAGCAGCTTAATAGCGGGAAGTTACAATGAGCAGTTCTTC. Translation gives CASSLIAGSYNEQFF.

Concerning this clone itself: The junction departs from the called germline gene at one end, perhaps through a read error. This chain links TRBV7-2 with TRBJ1-2; D not certain. The germline V gene encodes CDR1 SGHTA and CDR2 FQGNSA. The CDR3 has 14 amino acids. This chain's CDR3 is CAGSRPGSGYGYTF. The CDR3 DNA sequence: TGTGCCGGCAGCCGCCCGGGATCCGGTTATGGCTACACCTTC.

V is TRBV27 and J is TRBJ2-6; D perhaps matches TRBD1 (6 bases). The CDR3 runs 14 residues. Trimming shortened V by 5 bases and J by 13 bases, and 18 bases separated the two germline ends. Per germline, CDR1 MNHEY and CDR2 SMNVEV (reference sequence). The DNA for the CDR3 is TGTGCCAGCAGTCTTAGGACAGAAACGAAAGTCCTGACTTTC. Its protein product is CASSLRTETKVLTF.

This clone came up a few times. The chain combines TRBV5-1 with TRBJ1-3, with D unresolved. V lost 4 bases, J lost 4 bases, and 9 bases lay in between. Germline-derived CDR1 and CDR2 are SGHRS and YFSETQ. This CDR3 is 13 amino acids long. The CDR3 protein is CASSPTRGNTIYF. The CDR3 DNA follows: TGCGCCAGCAGCCCCACTAGGGGAAACACCATATATTTT.

The chain carries TRBV19 and TRBJ2-2; 10 bases map to TRBD2. Per the germline V gene, CDR1 is LNHDA and CDR2 is SQIVND (reference sequence). The CDR3 contains 18 residues. Germline trimming cut 1 base from V and 1 base from J; bases unmatched to any gene: 6. CDR3 sequence reads: CASSIGASGGRNTGELFF. CDR3 nucleotide sequence: TGTGCCAGTAGTATAGGGGCTAGCGGGGGCCGGAACACCGGGGAGCTGTTTTTT.

In this sample, this clone turned up once. The chain combines TRBV2 with TRBJ2-1; D perhaps matches TRBD2 (6 bases). Germline CDR1 is SNHLY and CDR2 is FYNNEI. Trimming stripped 6 bases from V and 5 bases from J, with 8 bases between. The CDR3 covers 12 residues. The CDR3 coding sequence is TGTGCCAGCAGGGACTACAACAATGAGCAGTTCTTC. This gives the protein CASRDYNNEQFF.

This clone has only one observation. The chain employs TRBV7-9 and TRBJ2-1; D is perhaps TRBD2 (6 bases). There are 16 residues in the CDR3. Trimming took off 5 bases at V and 2 bases at J, with 16 bases between the two ends. Germline values: CDR1 SEHNR, CDR2 FQNEAQ (reference sequence). The CDR3 DNA reads TGTGCCAGCAGCCTCGGTCGGGGGACCACCTACAATGAGCAGTTCTTC. It encodes CASSLGRGTTYNEQFF.

This rearrangement joins TRBV4-2 to TRBJ2-3; TRBD2 matches at 9 bases. V gave up 4 bases and J gave up 5 bases; unmatched junction bases: 10. In germline, CDR1 is LGHNA, CDR2 YNFKEQ. The CDR3 extends over 16 amino acids. The CDR3 is CASSRSSREGGDTQYF. The DNA for the CDR3 is TGTGCCAGCAGCCGTTCTTCGCGGGAGGGAGGAGATACGCAGTATTTT.

This chain links TRBV7-2 with TRBJ1-5, with D unresolved. CDR1 and CDR2 from the germline V gene are SGHTA and FQGNSA. The CDR3 is 14 residues long. V lost 3 bases and J lost 5, with 11 bases in between. The CDR3 region is CASSLSAGDQPQHF. CDR3 DNA sequence: TGTGCCAGCAGCTTGTCCGCCGGGGATCAGCCCCAGCATTTT.

This rearrangement joins TRBV5-1 to TRBJ2-2, with 8 positions matching TRBD2. V dropped 3 bases and J dropped 8; count of bases not matched to a gene: 6. The CDR3 loop spans 14 amino acids. Germline V CDR1 and CDR2: SGHRS, YFSETQ. This CDR3 reads CASSWETSAGELFF. CDR3 nucleotides: TGCGCCAGCAGCTGGGAGACTAGCGCGGGGGAGCTGTTTTTT.

The chain joins TRBV7-2 to TRBJ1-1, with 7 bases aligning to TRBD1. V was pared by 6 bases and J by 1 base, with 8 bases of the junction left unmatched. In germline, CDR1 is SGHTA, CDR2 FQGNSA. The length of the CDR3 is 15 residues. CDR3 residues: CASRGQTGRNTEAFF. The CDR3 DNA is TGTGCCAGCAGGGGACAGACAGGGAGGAACACTGAAGCTTTCTTT.

This clone appeared once. V usage is TRBV27 and J usage is TRBJ1-2; the D gene is possibly TRBD1 (5 bases). Germline CDR1 and CDR2: MNHEY and SMNVEV (reference sequence). This CDR3 has 13 residues. Trimming removed 5 bases from V and 2 bases from J, with 9 bases in between. Here the CDR3 reads CASSVRVNYGYTF. CDR3 sequence (DNA): TGTGCCAGCAGTGTCAGGGTGAACTATGGCTACACCTTC.

The rearrangement links TRBV4-2 to TRBJ1-2; TRBD1 agrees at 8 bases. This CDR3 has 15 amino acids. Germline loops: CDR1 LGHNA, CDR2 YNFKEQ. V lost 0 bases to trimming and J lost 6 bases; unmatched junction nucleotides: 6. The CDR3 DNA reads TGTGCCAGCAGCCAAGATCAGGGGGCTTCCAATGGCTACACCTTC. As protein: CASSQDQGASNGYTF.

The rearrangement links TRBV3-1 (or the pseudogene TRBV3-2) to TRBJ2-2; 7 bases are a match to TRBD2. This CDR3 comprises 15 residues. Trimming took 1 base from V and 7 from J; bases not matched to a gene: 6. CDR1 is LGHDT and CDR2 is YNNKEL in the germline V gene (reference sequence). The CDR3 DNA follows: TGTGCCAGCAGCCAAGCGGGGAGGGCCCACGGGGAGCTGTTTTTT. Encoded protein: CASSQAGRAHGELFF.

V is TRBV2 and J is TRBJ2-5; 11 bases align to TRBD2. The length of the CDR3 is 16 residues. V was pared by 2 bases and J by 4 bases, with 6 bases of the junction left unmatched. Germline V CDR1 and CDR2: SNHLY, FYNNEI. CDR3: CASSETLAGGPETQYF. The CDR3 DNA sequence: TGTGCCAGCAGTGAAACGCTAGCGGGGGGTCCAGAGACCCAGTACTTC.